The clone carrying this T cell receptor (beta chain) has more than one count but fewer than ten. Its antigen is unidentified. The ends were cut back, 6 bases at V and 5 bases at J, with 16 bases in the middle. The CDR3 is 14 amino acids. This sample is drawn from a study of CD8 T cells in ankylosing spondylitis. The study, taken as a whole, reports: One TCR beta motif, made up of eight highly homologous variants, appeared characteristic of ankylosing spondylitis blood.

Each CDR3 protein is one row after TCRdb ran MiXCR on the 5' RACE reads. The data hold roughly 700,000 distinct CDR3 sequences, with around 20% observed a single time. Sequencing was performed on blood, either unsorted or a sorted T cell fraction (not recorded which). The TCR was taken from a male donor with ankylosing spondylitis. The chain links TRBV12-3 or TRBV12-4 to TRBJ2-5; possibly TRBD2 for D (5 bases). The DNA for the CDR3 is TGTGCCAGCAGGGCAACGGGGAGCCGTGAGACCCAGTACTTC. It yields the protein CASRATGSRETQYF.